This T cell receptor beta chain appears in the sequencing data of a study of T cells in Graves' hyperthyroidism and ophthalmopathy. Ophthalmopathy in the patients scored at least 3 on Clinical Activity Score and at least 4 on NOSPECS grade, lasting under 3 months. Patients showing uncontrolled infection, other autoimmune disease, pregnancy or lactation were ineligible. TCR beta CDR3 regions were amplified from RNA transcripts. The study used the HTBI primer set for a first-round RT-PCR of the TCR CDR3. A single record per CDR3 protein comes from TCRdb applying MiXCR to the multiplex PCR reads. The table shows approximately 600,000 distinct CDR3 sequences, with around 21% occurring only once. Material for sequencing was blood. The receptor was isolated from a man aged 25-45 years with Graves' ophthalmopathy.

The CDR3 protein is CASSLVGGDYYNEQFF. In DNA form, the CDR3 reads TGCGCCAGCAGCTTGGTAGGAGGGGATTATTACAATGAGCAGTTCTTC. The V gene is TRBV5-1, the J gene TRBJ2-1, with D maybe TRBD2 (6 bases). The V gene's germline CDR1 is SGHRS and CDR2 YFSETQ. Trimming left V 0 bases short and J 4 bases short, with 14 bases between. The CDR3 runs to 16 residues.